These T cell receptor beta chains were read from a single sample in a study of shared clonotypes between healthy human individuals. Here immunoSEQ multiplex PCR was the method, and the copy in TCRdb shows in-frame clones only, minus some. Seen here are around 2.1 million clones, 90% to 96% observed once, and the top ten hold 0.1% to 0.15%. The sample taken for sequencing was naive CD4+ T cells sorted from blood. The receptor set was obtained from a man aged 18-30 years in good health. CDR3s include the opening cysteine and the closing phenylalanine or tryptophan. Each record gives: J gene, D gene, V gene, clone size, CDR3 protein, CDR3 DNA. The D gene is left open where the match is weak. Clone size appears in some rows only: once, few, many, or a class for an expanded clone.

j_call: TRBJ2-7
d_call: .
v_call: TRBV5-6
clone_size: .
cdr3_aa: CASSLFYEQYF
cdr3_nt: TGTGCCAGCAGCCTTTTCTACGAGCAGTACTTC

j_call: TRBJ2-2
d_call: .
v_call: TRBV7-2
clone_size: .
cdr3_aa: CASSQAARRTGELFF
cdr3_nt: TGTGCCAGCAGCCAGGCGGCGAGACGGACCGGGGAGCTGTTTTTT

j_call: TRBJ2-3
d_call: TRBD2
v_call: TRBV18
clone_size: once
cdr3_aa: CASSPTGLAGTDTQYF
cdr3_nt: TGTGCCAGCTCACCGACAGGACTAGCTGGCACAGATACGCAGTATTTT

j_call: TRBJ2-7
d_call: .
v_call: TRBV10-1
clone_size: .
cdr3_aa: CASSAGRGSVSYEQYF
cdr3_nt: TGCGCCAGCAGCGCGGGACGGGGAAGTGTCTCCTACGAGCAGTACTTC

j_call: TRBJ1-5
d_call: .
v_call: TRBV6-1
clone_size: once
cdr3_aa: CASKSVQGFGQPQHF
cdr3_nt: TGTGCCAGCAAATCTGTACAGGGATTTGGACAGCCCCAGCATTTT

j_call: TRBJ1-6
d_call: TRBD1
v_call: TRBV28
clone_size: .
cdr3_aa: CASSTPGQGNSPLHF
cdr3_nt: TGTGCCAGCAGCACGCCGGGACAGGGGAATTCACCCCTCCACTTT

j_call: TRBJ2-5
d_call: TRBD2
v_call: TRBV11-2
clone_size: once
cdr3_aa: CASSLGASRTSGRGTQYF
cdr3_nt: TGTGCCAGCAGCTTAGGGGCCTCCAGGACTAGCGGGAGGGGGACCCAGTACTTC

j_call: TRBJ2-2
d_call: .
v_call: TRBV5-8
clone_size: .
cdr3_aa: CASSFPGELFF
cdr3_nt: TGTGCCAGCAGCTTCCCGGGGGAGCTGTTTTTT

j_call: TRBJ2-1
d_call: .
v_call: TRBV6-5
clone_size: .
cdr3_aa: CASRVDSHNEQFF
cdr3_nt: TGTGCCAGCAGGGTCGACAGCCACAATGAGCAGTTCTTC

j_call: TRBJ2-5
d_call: TRBD1
v_call: TRBV19
clone_size: .
cdr3_aa: CASSTTGVQETQYF
cdr3_nt: TGTGCCAGTAGTACGACAGGGGTCCAAGAGACCCAGTACTTC

j_call: TRBJ1-1
d_call: TRBD1
v_call: TRBV5-1
clone_size: .
cdr3_aa: CASSATGGGNTEAFF
cdr3_nt: TGCGCCAGCAGCGCGACAGGGGGAGGCAACACTGAAGCTTTCTTT

j_call: TRBJ1-4
d_call: TRBD1
v_call: TRBV28
clone_size: .
cdr3_aa: CASSLWEGQGLNEKLFF
cdr3_nt: TGTGCCAGCAGTTTATGGGAAGGACAGGGGCTTAATGAAAAACTGTTTTTT

j_call: TRBJ2-7
d_call: .
v_call: TRBV5-1
clone_size: few
cdr3_aa: CASSLGDGYEQYF
cdr3_nt: TGCGCCAGCAGCTTGGGGGACGGCTACGAGCAGTACTTC

j_call: TRBJ2-1
d_call: TRBD2
v_call: TRBV5-1
clone_size: .
cdr3_aa: CASSPPSGSSYNEQFF
cdr3_nt: TGCGCCAGCAGCCCCCCTAGCGGGAGCTCCTACAATGAGCAGTTCTTC

j_call: TRBJ1-1
d_call: .
v_call: TRBV6-5
clone_size: .
cdr3_aa: CASTPPGKGFTEAFF
cdr3_nt: TGTGCCAGCACCCCGCCAGGGAAAGGGTTCACTGAAGCTTTCTTT

j_call: TRBJ1-1
d_call: .
v_call: TRBV5-4
clone_size: .
cdr3_aa: CASRKTANTEAFF
cdr3_nt: TGTGCCAGCAGAAAGACGGCGAACACTGAAGCTTTCTTT

j_call: TRBJ2-7
d_call: TRBD2
v_call: TRBV10-3
clone_size: .
cdr3_aa: CAISGGGPYEQYF
cdr3_nt: TGTGCCATCAGTGGCGGGGGGCCCTACGAGCAGTACTTC

j_call: TRBJ2-2
d_call: .
v_call: TRBV19
clone_size: .
cdr3_aa: CASSSGVNTGELFF
cdr3_nt: TGTGCCAGTAGTAGCGGGGTGAACACCGGGGAGCTGTTTTTT

j_call: TRBJ2-7
d_call: .
v_call: TRBV2
clone_size: .
cdr3_aa: CASREGGWVTYEQYF
cdr3_nt: TGTGCCAGCAGAGAAGGCGGGTGGGTGACCTACGAGCAGTACTTC

j_call: TRBJ2-3
d_call: TRBD2
v_call: TRBV7-2
clone_size: .
cdr3_aa: CASSLRAGGGTDTQYF
cdr3_nt: TGTGCCAGCAGCTTAAGAGCGGGAGGGGGCACAGATACGCAGTATTTT

j_call: TRBJ1-4
d_call: .
v_call: TRBV4-1
clone_size: .
cdr3_aa: CASSQEWSFNEKLFF
cdr3_nt: TGCGCCAGCAGCCAAGAGTGGAGCTTTAATGAAAAACTGTTTTTT

j_call: TRBJ1-2
d_call: .
v_call: TRBV25-1
clone_size: .
cdr3_aa: CASSPAGGGLNYGYTF
cdr3_nt: TGTGCCAGCAGTCCCGCGGGGGGGGGACTTAACTATGGCTACACCTTC

j_call: TRBJ1-3
d_call: .
v_call: TRBV18
clone_size: .
cdr3_aa: CASSGDRGRTIYF
cdr3_nt: TGTGCCAGCTCAGGGGACCGGGGGAGAACCATATATTTT

j_call: TRBJ1-6
d_call: .
v_call: TRBV30
clone_size: .
cdr3_aa: CAWSIDSYNSPLHF
cdr3_nt: TGTGCCTGGAGTATCGACAGCTATAATTCACCCCTCCACTTT

j_call: TRBJ2-3
d_call: .
v_call: TRBV7-3
clone_size: .
cdr3_aa: CASSLTLVDTQYF
cdr3_nt: TGTGCCAGCAGCTTAACGCTCGTAGATACGCAGTATTTT

j_call: TRBJ2-3
d_call: .
v_call: TRBV4-1
clone_size: .
cdr3_aa: CASSQVGALRDTQYF
cdr3_nt: TGCGCCAGCAGCCAAGTCGGAGCGTTAAGAGATACGCAGTATTTT

j_call: TRBJ2-4
d_call: .
v_call: TRBV9
clone_size: .
cdr3_aa: CAIEKWGLAKNIQYF
cdr3_nt: TGTGCCATCGAAAAGTGGGGGCTAGCCAAAAACATTCAGTACTTC

j_call: TRBJ2-4
d_call: TRBD1
v_call: TRBV9
clone_size: .
cdr3_aa: CASSESEGARGKNIQYF
cdr3_nt: TGTGCCAGCAGCGAGAGCGAGGGGGCGCGAGGCAAAAACATTCAGTACTTC

j_call: TRBJ2-7
d_call: TRBD1
v_call: TRBV13
clone_size: .
cdr3_aa: CASSPDRGRYEQYF
cdr3_nt: TGTGCCAGCAGCCCTGACAGGGGGCGATACGAGCAGTACTTC

j_call: TRBJ2-5
d_call: .
v_call: TRBV20-1
clone_size: .
cdr3_aa: CSAYDGETQYF
cdr3_nt: TGCAGTGCTTACGATGGAGAGACCCAGTACTTC

j_call: TRBJ2-7
d_call: .
v_call: TRBV18
clone_size: .
cdr3_aa: CASSPPGRDYEQYF
cdr3_nt: TGTGCCAGCTCACCCCCGGGACGGGACTACGAGCAGTACTTC

j_call: TRBJ1-5
d_call: .
v_call: TRBV28
clone_size: .
cdr3_aa: CASSFSKGVKLGQPQHF
cdr3_nt: TGTGCCAGCTCTTTCAGTAAGGGAGTCAAGTTGGGCCAGCCCCAGCATTTT

j_call: TRBJ1-1
d_call: .
v_call: TRBV7-8
clone_size: .
cdr3_aa: CASSYGKWGTEAFF
cdr3_nt: TGTGCCAGCAGCTATGGGAAGTGGGGCACTGAAGCTTTCTTT

j_call: TRBJ2-3
d_call: .
v_call: TRBV5-4
clone_size: .
cdr3_aa: CASSFRLTSTDTQYF
cdr3_nt: TGTGCCAGCAGCTTCCGCCTAACTAGCACAGATACGCAGTATTTT

j_call: TRBJ2-5
d_call: .
v_call: TRBV5-1
clone_size: .
cdr3_aa: CASSPTAAPGETQYF
cdr3_nt: TGCGCCAGCAGCCCCACCGCGGCCCCTGGGGAGACCCAGTACTTC

j_call: TRBJ2-1
d_call: TRBD1
v_call: TRBV7-3
clone_size: .
cdr3_aa: CASSSGTGRNEQFF
cdr3_nt: TGTGCCAGCAGCTCCGGGACAGGACGCAATGAGCAGTTCTTC

j_call: TRBJ1-1
d_call: TRBD1
v_call: TRBV5-4
clone_size: once
cdr3_aa: CAGGRGRNTEAFF
cdr3_nt: TGTGCCGGAGGCAGGGGGAGGAACACTGAAGCTTTCTTT

j_call: TRBJ1-2
d_call: TRBD1
v_call: TRBV27
clone_size: .
cdr3_aa: CASSPRGGWYGYTF
cdr3_nt: TGTGCCAGCAGCCCACGAGGGGGCTGGTATGGCTACACCTTC

j_call: TRBJ1-6
d_call: TRBD1
v_call: TRBV5-1
clone_size: .
cdr3_aa: CASSLAGTGIRHSPLHF
cdr3_nt: TGCGCCAGCAGCTTGGCCGGGACAGGGATCAGACATTCACCCCTCCACTTT

j_call: TRBJ2-5
d_call: .
v_call: TRBV5-4
clone_size: .
cdr3_aa: CASSVSGGRETQYF
cdr3_nt: TGTGCCAGCAGCGTATCAGGTGGAAGGGAGACCCAGTACTTC

j_call: TRBJ1-1
d_call: .
v_call: TRBV28
clone_size: .
cdr3_aa: CASSLRITEAFF
cdr3_nt: TGTGCCAGCAGTCTTAGGATCACTGAAGCTTTCTTT

j_call: TRBJ2-7
d_call: TRBD1
v_call: TRBV27
clone_size: .
cdr3_aa: CASSRGQGAREQYF
cdr3_nt: TGTGCCAGCAGCCGTGGACAGGGGGCGCGGGAGCAGTACTTC

j_call: TRBJ2-7
d_call: .
v_call: TRBV2
clone_size: once
cdr3_aa: CASSVSPPVIKPNEQYF
cdr3_nt: TGTGCCAGCAGCGTATCCCCCCCTGTCATTAAACCGAACGAGCAGTACTTC